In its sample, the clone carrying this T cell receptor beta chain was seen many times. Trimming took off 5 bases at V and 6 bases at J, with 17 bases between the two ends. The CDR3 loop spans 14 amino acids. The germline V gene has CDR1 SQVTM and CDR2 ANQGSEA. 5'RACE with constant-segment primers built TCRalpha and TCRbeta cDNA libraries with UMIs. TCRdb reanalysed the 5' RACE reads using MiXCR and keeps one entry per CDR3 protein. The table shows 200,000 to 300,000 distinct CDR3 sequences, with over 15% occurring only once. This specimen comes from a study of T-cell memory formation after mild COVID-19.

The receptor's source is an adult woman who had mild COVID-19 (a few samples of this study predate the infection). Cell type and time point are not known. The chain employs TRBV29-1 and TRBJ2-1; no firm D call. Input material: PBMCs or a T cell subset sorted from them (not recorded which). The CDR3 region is CSVWYAQLANEQFF. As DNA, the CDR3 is TGCAGCGTTTGGTACGCCCAGCTCGCCAATGAGCAGTTCTTC.